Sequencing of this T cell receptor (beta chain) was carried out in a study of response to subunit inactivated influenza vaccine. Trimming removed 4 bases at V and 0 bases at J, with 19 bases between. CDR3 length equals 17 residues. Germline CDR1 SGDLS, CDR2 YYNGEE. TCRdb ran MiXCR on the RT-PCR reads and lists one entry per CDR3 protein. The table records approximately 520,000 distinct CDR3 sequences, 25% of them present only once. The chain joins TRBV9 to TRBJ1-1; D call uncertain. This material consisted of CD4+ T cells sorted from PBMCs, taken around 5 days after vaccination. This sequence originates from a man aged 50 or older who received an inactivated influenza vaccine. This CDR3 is CASSPYLEGTLNTEAFF. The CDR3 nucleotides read TGTGCCAGCAGCCCTTACCTTGAGGGCACATTGAACACTGAAGCTTTCTTT.